The sequence of this T cell receptor beta chain was determined in a study of blood T cell repertoires in COVID-19. This CDR3 region has 16 residues. Trimming took 6 bases from V and 6 from J; bases not matched to a gene: 11. The germline gives CDR1 SNHLY, CDR2 FYNNEI. Data came from immunoSEQ multiplex PCR; TCRdb stores just in-frame clones and leaves some out. This repertoire shows about 270,000 clones, approximately 88% found once; its top ten account for about 1%. The sequencing input was PBMCs or T cells enriched from blood (not recorded which). This rearrangement joins TRBV2 to TRBJ1-5; TRBD1 matches 10 bases. This TCR was recovered from a woman in her thirties who had recovered from COVID-19. CDR3 sequence: CASRDRDRGAGQPQHF. The CDR3 DNA reads as TGTGCCAGCAGAGACCGGGACAGGGGCGCAGGTCAGCCCCAGCATTTT. Based on the CDR3 plus reference TRBV2 and TRBJ1-5, the full variable domain is EPEVTQTPSHQVTQMGQEVILRCVPISNHLYFYWYRQILGQKVEFLVSFYNNEISEKSEIFDDQFSVERPDGSNFTLKIRSTKLEDSAMYFCASRDRDRGAGQPQHFGDGTRLSIL.